The rows below give T cell receptor beta chains drawn from one sample of a study of T-cell reconstitution after alpha-beta-depleted transplantation in children. TCRdb analysed the PCR reads with MiXCR anew, one entry per CDR3 protein. The table includes about 980,000 distinct CDR3 sequences, about 29% detected once. The sequenced sample was PBMCs, mostly from graft donor cells, obtained 360 days after TCRalphabeta/CD19-depleted stem cell transplant. The receptor source for this set is a boy younger than two who had a stem cell transplant for SCID, so the T cells may come from the graft donor. CDR3s include the opening cysteine and the closing phenylalanine or tryptophan. The D gene is left open where the match is weak. Clone size is given for some rows only: seen once, a few or many times, or a class if the clone is expanded.

V gene: TRBV27
clone size: .
J gene: TRBJ2-1
D gene: .
CDR3 protein: CASSFVQGGNEQFF
CDR3 DNA: TGTGCCAGCAGTTTTGTCCAGGGTGGTAATGAGCAGTTCTTC

V gene: TRBV19
clone size: few
J gene: TRBJ1-1
D gene: .
CDR3 protein: CASSIEGGTEAFF
CDR3 DNA: TGTGCCAGTAGTATAGAAGGTGGGACCGAAGCTTTCTTT

V gene: TRBV9
clone size: .
J gene: TRBJ2-5
D gene: TRBD2
CDR3 protein: CASSVMGAGGRETQYF
CDR3 DNA: TGTGCCAGCAGCGTAATGGGAGCGGGGGGGAGAGAGACCCAGTACTTC

V gene: TRBV3-1
clone size: few
J gene: TRBJ1-1
D gene: .
CDR3 protein: CASSLGHYTEAFF
CDR3 DNA: TGTGCCAGCAGCTTGGGACATTACACTGAAGCTTTCTTT

V gene: TRBV11-2
clone size: .
J gene: TRBJ2-5
D gene: TRBD2
CDR3 protein: CASSRSSGGQETQYF
CDR3 DNA: TGTGCCAGCAGCCGGTCTAGCGGGGGTCAAGAGACCCAGTACTTC

V gene: TRBV11-2
clone size: few
J gene: TRBJ2-3
D gene: TRBD2
CDR3 protein: CASSLVGLAGISTDTQYF
CDR3 DNA: TGTGCCAGCAGCTTAGTGGGGCTAGCGGGGATCAGCACAGATACGCAGTATTTT

V gene: TRBV4-2
clone size: .
J gene: TRBJ1-2
D gene: .
CDR3 protein: CASSQGGGRAYGYTF
CDR3 DNA: TGTGCCAGCAGCCAAGGTGGGGGGCGGGCCTATGGCTACACCTTC

V gene: TRBV27
clone size: .
J gene: TRBJ2-7
D gene: .
CDR3 protein: CASSPRRHYEQYF
CDR3 DNA: TGTGCCAGCAGCCCCCGACGGCACTACGAGCAGTACTTC

V gene: TRBV6-2/TRBV6-3
clone size: few
J gene: TRBJ2-1
D gene: TRBD2
CDR3 protein: CASSALLAGVINEQFF
CDR3 DNA: TGTGCCAGCAGTGCATTGCTAGCGGGGGTAATCAATGAGCAGTTCTTC

V gene: TRBV18
clone size: .
J gene: TRBJ2-1
D gene: .
CDR3 protein: CASSPSREKIGQFF
CDR3 DNA: TGTGCCAGCTCTCCCTCCAGGGAGAAAATAGGGCAGTTCTTC

V gene: TRBV3-1
clone size: .
J gene: TRBJ1-4
D gene: .
CDR3 protein: CASSRKEKLFF
CDR3 DNA: TGTGCCAGCAGTCGAAAGGAAAAACTGTTTTTT

V gene: TRBV15
clone size: .
J gene: TRBJ1-6
D gene: .
CDR3 protein: CATSLELTGRGRTPLHF
CDR3 DNA: TGTGCCACCAGCCTAGAATTAACGGGGCGCGGCCGGACACCCCTCCACTTT

V gene: TRBV29-1
clone size: .
J gene: TRBJ2-1
D gene: .
CDR3 protein: CSVEPTGDEQFF
CDR3 DNA: TGCAGCGTTGAGCCCACGGGGGATGAGCAGTTCTTC

V gene: TRBV12-3/TRBV12-4
clone size: .
J gene: TRBJ2-7
D gene: TRBD1
CDR3 protein: CASSDTGGSYEQYF
CDR3 DNA: TGTGCCAGCAGCGACACAGGGGGCTCCTACGAGCAGTACTTC

V gene: TRBV3-1
clone size: few
J gene: TRBJ2-7
D gene: .
CDR3 protein: CASSHGTEASEQYF
CDR3 DNA: TGTGCCAGCAGCCATGGGACGGAGGCAAGCGAGCAGTACTTC

V gene: TRBV6-1
clone size: .
J gene: TRBJ2-7
D gene: TRBD1
CDR3 protein: CASRETGTGIYEQYF
CDR3 DNA: TGTGCCAGCAGGGAGACCGGGACAGGGATCTACGAGCAGTACTTC

V gene: TRBV11-2
clone size: .
J gene: TRBJ2-7
D gene: TRBD1
CDR3 protein: CASTWTGPYEQYF
CDR3 DNA: TGTGCCAGTACCTGGACAGGGCCCTACGAGCAGTACTTC

V gene: TRBV7-2
clone size: .
J gene: TRBJ2-3
D gene: .
CDR3 protein: CASSLVSGDTQYF
CDR3 DNA: TGTGCCAGCAGCTTAGTATCTGGAGATACGCAGTATTTT

V gene: TRBV29-1
clone size: many
J gene: TRBJ2-1
D gene: .
CDR3 protein: CSVIWSGGGGSSYNEQFF
CDR3 DNA: TGCAGTGTTATTTGGTCTGGGGGTGGAGGTAGCTCCTACAATGAGCAGTTCTTC

V gene: TRBV2
clone size: .
J gene: TRBJ1-5
D gene: .
CDR3 protein: CASNRRGSHSNQPQHF
CDR3 DNA: TGTGCCAGCAACCGGCGGGGGAGCCATAGCAATCAGCCCCAGCATTTT

V gene: TRBV7-2
clone size: few
J gene: TRBJ2-3
D gene: .
CDR3 protein: CASSQGGGFTDTQYF
CDR3 DNA: TGTGCCAGCAGCCAGGGGGGGGGCTTCACAGATACGCAGTATTTT

V gene: TRBV20-1
clone size: .
J gene: TRBJ2-3
D gene: .
CDR3 protein: CSARDTVWMTDTQYF
CDR3 DNA: TGCAGTGCTAGAGATACGGTATGGATGACAGATACGCAGTATTTT

V gene: TRBV12-3/TRBV12-4
clone size: few
J gene: TRBJ2-5
D gene: .
CDR3 protein: CASSPPLLQRVRRWTQYF
CDR3 DNA: TGTGCCAGCAGTCCTCCCCTTCTGCAGAGGGTAAGGCGATGGACCCAGTACTTC

V gene: TRBV24-1
clone size: .
J gene: TRBJ2-2
D gene: .
CDR3 protein: CATRPGGTLNTGELFF
CDR3 DNA: TGTGCCACCAGGCCTGGGGGGACCCTAAACACCGGGGAGCTGTTTTTT

V gene: TRBV20-1
clone size: .
J gene: TRBJ2-7
D gene: .
CDR3 protein: CSAIGTSYEQYF
CDR3 DNA: TGCAGTGCCATCGGGACTTCCTACGAGCAGTACTTC

V gene: TRBV4-1
clone size: .
J gene: TRBJ2-2
D gene: .
CDR3 protein: CASSTRDSNTGELFF
CDR3 DNA: TGCGCCAGCAGTACCAGGGATTCGAACACCGGGGAGCTGTTTTTT

V gene: TRBV29-1
clone size: many
J gene: TRBJ1-1
D gene: .
CDR3 protein: CSVEYRLNTEAFF
CDR3 DNA: TGCAGCGTTGAATACAGATTGAACACTGAAGCTTTCTTT

V gene: TRBV29-1
clone size: .
J gene: TRBJ1-1
D gene: .
CDR3 protein: CSVGGAITEAFF
CDR3 DNA: TGCAGCGTGGGAGGGGCGATCACTGAAGCTTTCTTT

V gene: TRBV6-2/TRBV6-3
clone size: few
J gene: TRBJ2-5
D gene: .
CDR3 protein: CASGGAAETQYF
CDR3 DNA: TGTGCCAGCGGGGGGGCCGCGGAGACCCAGTACTTC